The rows below give T cell receptor beta chains drawn from one sample of a study of OX40 agonist ivuxolimab in advanced cancers. Profiling relied on immunoSEQ multiplex PCR, and the TCRdb table lists in-frame clones only, not all of them. The sample includes approximately 120,000 clones, just under 95% seen only once; the top ten take about 0.81%. The specimen was CD4+ or CD8+ T cells sorted from blood, collected in a trial of the OX40 agonist ivuxolimab. Every receptor here comes from an adult with an advanced solid tumor such as melanoma, head and neck, liver or kidney cancer. Both conserved end residues are part of each CDR3. The D gene is left open where the match is weak. A clone size is listed for some rows: how often the clone was seen (once, few, many), or a class if it is expanded.

clone size,J gene,D gene,V gene,CDR3 protein,CDR3 DNA
-,TRBJ2-4,-,TRBV28,CASSLESKRVAKNIQYF,TGTGCCAGCAGTTTGGAGTCGAAGCGGGTAGCCAAAAACATTCAGTACTTC
-,TRBJ2-7,-,TRBV30,CAWTQEGEQYF,TGTGCCTGGACCCAGGAGGGGGAGCAGTACTTC
-,TRBJ2-7,TRBD2,TRBV2,CASRAGTSGSYEQYF,TGTGCCAGCAGGGCCGGGACTAGCGGTTCCTACGAGCAGTACTTC
-,TRBJ1-5,TRBD1,TRBV27,CASSLLQGINQPQHF,TGTGCCAGCAGTTTACTACAGGGGATCAATCAGCCCCAGCATTTT
once,TRBJ1-2,TRBD1,TRBV2,CASSESYRRGLRNYGYTF,TGTGCCAGCAGTGAATCGTATCGGAGGGGGCTGAGAAACTATGGCTACACCTTC
-,TRBJ2-2,-,TRBV30,CAWKRPGELFF,TGTGCCTGGAAGAGACCCGGGGAGCTGTTTTTT
-,TRBJ2-7,TRBD1,TRBV4-3,CASSQDRGSEQYF,TGCGCCAGCAGCCAAGACAGGGGGAGCGAGCAGTACTTC
-,TRBJ1-2,TRBD1,TRBV19,CASSIGGTGRHGYTF,TGTGCCAGTAGTATAGGTGGGACAGGGAGGCATGGCTACACCTTC
-,TRBJ2-7,-,TRBV28,CASSQGLDSYEQYF,TGTGCCAGCAGCCAGGGCCTGGACAGCTACGAGCAGTACTTC
-,TRBJ2-1,TRBD2,TRBV6-5,CASSYGLAGGNEQFF,TGTGCCAGCAGTTACGGACTAGCGGGAGGGAATGAGCAGTTCTTC
-,TRBJ1-1,TRBD1,TRBV7-2,CASRAQGSYTEAFF,TGTGCCAGCAGGGCACAGGGGTCCTACACTGAAGCTTTCTTT
once,TRBJ1-1,-,TRBV19,CASSTRTGAVDTEAFF,TGTGCCAGTAGTACCCGGACGGGGGCAGTTGACACTGAAGCTTTCTTT
-,TRBJ2-3,-,TRBV7-2,CASSVREEGAQYF,TGTGCCAGCAGCGTGAGGGAGGAGGGCGCGCAGTATTTT
-,TRBJ2-4,TRBD2,TRBV5-4,CASSPGGAVGNIQYF,TGTGCCAGCAGCCCGGGAGGGGCTGTGGGAAACATTCAGTACTTC
-,TRBJ2-1,-,TRBV21-1,CASSKLFKREGDEQFF,TGTGCCAGCAGCAAATTGTTTAAGCGGGAGGGCGATGAGCAGTTCTTC
-,TRBJ2-7,-,TRBV6-1,CASSAGQGNEQYF,TGTGCCAGCAGTGCAGGCCAAGGGAACGAGCAGTACTTC
-,TRBJ1-2,TRBD1,TRBV5-6,CASRGTGGNYGYTF,TGTGCCAGCAGGGGGACAGGGGGCAACTATGGCTACACCTTC
-,TRBJ1-2,-,TRBV6-5,CASSYSRGANYGYTF,TGTGCCAGCAGTTACTCGAGGGGAGCTAACTATGGCTACACCTTC
-,TRBJ2-5,TRBD2,TRBV6-4,CASSETSGGSQYF,TGTGCCAGCAGTGAGACTAGCGGTGGGTCCCAGTACTTC